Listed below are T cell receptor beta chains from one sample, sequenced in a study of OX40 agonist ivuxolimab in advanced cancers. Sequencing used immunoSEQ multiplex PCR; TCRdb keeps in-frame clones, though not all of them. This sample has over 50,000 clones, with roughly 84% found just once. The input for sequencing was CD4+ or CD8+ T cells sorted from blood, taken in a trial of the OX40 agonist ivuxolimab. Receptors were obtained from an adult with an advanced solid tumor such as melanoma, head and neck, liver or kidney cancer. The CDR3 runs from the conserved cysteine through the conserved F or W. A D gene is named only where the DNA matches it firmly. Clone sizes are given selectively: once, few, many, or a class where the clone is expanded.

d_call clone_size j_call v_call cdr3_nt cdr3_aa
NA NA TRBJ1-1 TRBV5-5 TGTGCCAGCAGCTTGGCTCCTCCTAGTCAGGGAGTGAACACTGAAGCTTTCTTT CASSLAPPSQGVNTEAFF
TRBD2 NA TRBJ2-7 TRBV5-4 TGTGCCAGCAGCTCCGGACTAGCCCCCTACGAGCAGTACTTC CASSSGLAPYEQYF
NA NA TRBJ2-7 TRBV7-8 TGTGCCAGCAGCTTAGAGTGGAGCTCCTACGAGCAGTACTTC CASSLEWSSYEQYF
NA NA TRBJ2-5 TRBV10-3 TGTGCCACCTCCCCCTTGACGGACCAAGAGACCCAGTACTTC CATSPLTDQETQYF
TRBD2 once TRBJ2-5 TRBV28 TGTGCCAGCAGTTTATCTGGGACTAGCGGGGAGACCCAGTACTTC CASSLSGTSGETQYF
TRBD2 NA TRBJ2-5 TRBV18 TGTGCCAGCTCACCCGAAGGGTCTAGCGGGTATGAGACCCAGTACTTC CASSPEGSSGYETQYF
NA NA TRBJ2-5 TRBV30 TGTGCCTGGAGTGGGCGGGAGACCCAGTACTTC CAWSGRETQYF
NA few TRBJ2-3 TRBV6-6 TGTGCCAGCAGTTGGACAGACTTCACAGATACGCAGTATTTT CASSWTDFTDTQYF
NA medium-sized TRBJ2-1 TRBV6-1 TGTGCCAGCAGTCCTAGAAACAATGAGCAGTTCTTC CASSPRNNEQFF
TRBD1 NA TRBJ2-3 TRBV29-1 TGCAGCGTAGCTACAGGGGTGGGATTCACAGATACGCAGTATTTT CSVATGVGFTDTQYF
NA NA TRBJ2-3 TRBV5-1 TGCGCCAGCAGCTTGGAGGCCCGATCCACAGATACGCAGTATTTT CASSLEARSTDTQYF
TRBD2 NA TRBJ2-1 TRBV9 TGTGCCAGCAGCGCCCGACTAGCGGGGTACAATGAGCAGTTCTTC CASSARLAGYNEQFF
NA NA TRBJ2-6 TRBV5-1 TGCGCCAGCAGCTTATGGACCGGGGCCAACGTCCTGACTTTC CASSLWTGANVLTF
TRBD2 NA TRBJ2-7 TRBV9 TGTGCCAGCAGCGTAGGAAGCGGGAGACCGCTCGAGCAGTACTTC CASSVGSGRPLEQYF
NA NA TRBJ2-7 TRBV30 TGTGCCTGGGTCCCGTCAGGGGGAGGCCTCTACGAGCAGTACTTC CAWVPSGGGLYEQYF
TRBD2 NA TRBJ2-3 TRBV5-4 TGTGCCAGCAGCTCCAGGACTAGCGGGAGTTCAGATACGCAGTATTTT CASSSRTSGSSDTQYF
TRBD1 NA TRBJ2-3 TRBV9 TGTGCCAGCAGCCCGGGAACCGGGATGACAGGGAGCACAGATACGCAGTATTTT CASSPGTGMTGSTDTQYF
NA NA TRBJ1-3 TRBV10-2 TGCGCCAGCAGCGGAGGGGGTATCGGAAACACCATATATTTT CASSGGGIGNTIYF
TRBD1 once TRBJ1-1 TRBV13 TGTGCCAGCAGCTCGACAACTAGGACAGGGAACACTGAAGCTTTCTTT CASSSTTRTGNTEAFF
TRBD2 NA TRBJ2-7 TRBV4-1 TGCGCCAGCAGCCAAGATATTGGGGCGGGAGGGCGGCAGCAGTACTTC CASSQDIGAGGRQQYF
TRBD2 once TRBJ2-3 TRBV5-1 TGCGCCAGCAGCCCCGGAGCACTAGCGGGAGTCGTAGATACGCAGTATTTT CASSPGALAGVVDTQYF
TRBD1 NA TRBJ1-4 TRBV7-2 TGTGCCAGCAGCCCCCAGACAGGGACTAATGAAAAACTGTTTTTT CASSPQTGTNEKLFF
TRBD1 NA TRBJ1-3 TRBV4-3 TGCGCCAGCAGCCCCGGTGGGACAGGGGTCACCATATATTTT CASSPGGTGVTIYF
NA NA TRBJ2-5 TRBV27 TGTGCCAGCAGTGACTACAGGGGGGGAGAGACCCAGTACTTC CASSDYRGGETQYF
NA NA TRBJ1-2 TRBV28 TGTGCCAGCAACCAAGTAGGTCGTCTTAATCGCTACACCTTC CASNQVGRLNRYTF
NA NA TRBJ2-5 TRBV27 TGTGCCAGCAGGCCCGGGACTCCGAGGCAAGAGACCCAGTACTTC CASRPGTPRQETQYF
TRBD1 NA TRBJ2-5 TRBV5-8 TGTGCCAGCAGCCCTGGACAGGGGGCAAGGGAGACCCAGTACTTC CASSPGQGARETQYF
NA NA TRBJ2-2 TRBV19 TGTGCCAGTAGTATCAGGGGCAGGACGACCGGGGAGCTGTTTTTT CASSIRGRTTGELFF
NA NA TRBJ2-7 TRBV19 TGTGCCAGTAGTCCCCGGGACTTCTACGAGCAGTACTTC CASSPRDFYEQYF
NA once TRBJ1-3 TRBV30 TGTGCCTGGAGTGAGTCAGGAAACACCATATATTTT CAWSESGNTIYF
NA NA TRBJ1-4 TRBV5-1 TGCGCCAGCAGTGAAGGGACCGGGCCTCTCGAAAAACTGTTTTTT CASSEGTGPLEKLFF
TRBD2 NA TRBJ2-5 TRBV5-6 TGTGCCAGCAGCTCCTTAGCGGGGATGGGACAAGAGACCCAGTACTTC CASSSLAGMGQETQYF
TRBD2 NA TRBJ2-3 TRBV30 TGTGCCTGGAGTGGGACTAGCGGGAGGAGAGATACGCAGTATTTT CAWSGTSGRRDTQYF
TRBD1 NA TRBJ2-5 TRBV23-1 TGCGCCAGCAGTCAATCGCAACAGGGGGCAGGGGAGACCCAGTACTTC CASSQSQQGAGETQYF
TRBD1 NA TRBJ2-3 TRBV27 TGTGCCAGCAGTTTGAGGGACAGAAGCACAGATACGCAGTATTTT CASSLRDRSTDTQYF
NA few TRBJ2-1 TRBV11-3 TGTGCCAGCAGCGTGGGACAAAGGGACTATCCAACCAATGAGCAGTTCTTC CASSVGQRDYPTNEQFF
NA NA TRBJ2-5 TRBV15 TGTGCCACCAGCCTGGGACCACAAGAGACCCAGTACTTC CATSLGPQETQYF
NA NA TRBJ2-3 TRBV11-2 TGTGCCAGCAGCCGCCGGGCCGGCACAGATACGCAGTATTTT CASSRRAGTDTQYF
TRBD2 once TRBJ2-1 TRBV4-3 TGCGCCAGCAGCCAAGAGCGTCTGTTCGGCCTTCTAGCGGGAGGGCCCCGGAATGAGCAGTTCTTC CASSQERLFGLLAGGPRNEQFF
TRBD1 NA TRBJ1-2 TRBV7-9 TGTGCCAGCAGTTCGGGACAGGGTAACTATGGCTACACCTTC CASSSGQGNYGYTF
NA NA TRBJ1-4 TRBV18 TGTGCCAGCTCACCCTCGAGCCCCACCGGGGAAAAACTGTTTTTT CASSPSSPTGEKLFF
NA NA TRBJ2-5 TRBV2 TGTGCCAGCAGTGAAGGGGCTCTCAAAGAGACCCAGTACTTC CASSEGALKETQYF
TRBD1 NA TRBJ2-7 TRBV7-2 TGTGCCAGCAGCCCCCGACAGGGGGCCTACGAGCAGTACTTC CASSPRQGAYEQYF
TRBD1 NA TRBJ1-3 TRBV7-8 TGTGCCAGCAGCCAATCGACAGGGGCCTCTGGAAACACCATATATTTT CASSQSTGASGNTIYF
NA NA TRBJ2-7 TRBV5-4 TGTGCCAGCAGCCCCGGTCGGTCCTACGAGCAGTACTTC CASSPGRSYEQYF
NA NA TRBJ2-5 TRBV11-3 TGTGCCAGCAGCGTAAACAAGAAGGAGACCCAGTACTTC CASSVNKKETQYF